This TCR beta chain was captured in a study of cytomegalovirus exposure and HLA in healthy donors. Overall study results and limits: Per a later analysis, HLA-associated TCR beta chains showed more clonal expansion than other, equally common TCR beta chains. Despite most TCR sequences being rare, some public TCRs occurred in many donors. Reportedly, fewer N-insertions than the roughly 600-donor mean appeared in an Asian-associated ancestry cluster in a later analysis. Over 15,000 TCR beta sequences were associated with HLA alleles at 0.05 false discovery rate in a later analysis.

This clone was observed a single time. Its target is unknown. From germline, CDR1 is PRHDT and CDR2 FYEKMQ (reference sequence). The length of the CDR3 is 15 residues. The V segment lost 4 bases and the J segment 4 bases; nucleotides outside the gene matches: 5. The PCR had 60 Vbeta and 13 Jbeta primers. This table comes from immunoSEQ multiplex PCR, and its TCRdb copy is limited to in-frame clones, with some not included. The sample carries about 270,000 clones, roughly two thirds recorded once. The chain links TRBV13 to TRBJ2-2; TRBD1 agrees at 8 bases. The sequence came from a female donor in good health and CMV-seronegative. Material: PBMCs. As DNA, the CDR3 is TGTGCCAGCAGCTCTCAGGGGGCAGGCACCGGGGAGCTGTTTTTT. Its translation is CASSSQGAGTGELFF.